Presented here are 27 T cell receptor beta chains from one specimen sequenced in a study of shared clonotypes between healthy human individuals. The naive CD8 population came from CD45RO-negative cells selected for CCR7, without terminally differentiated effector memory CD45RA+ cells. The table came from immunoSEQ multiplex PCR; TCRdb's copy has only in-frame clones and leaves some out. This table has millions of clones, 85% to 95% appearing once. What was sequenced was naive CD8+ T cells from PBMCs. The source is a man younger than 35 in good health. Some clones in this sample may be carry-over from other donors' samples.

The DNA for the CDR3 is TGTGCCAGCAGTAGGGGGCTAGCGGGAGGGCCTAGACCTGGGGAGCTGTTTTTT. This gives the protein CASSRGLAGGPRPGELFF. The rearrangement uses TRBV6-4 and TRBJ2-2; 12 nucleotides match TRBD2. The CDR3 contains 18 residues. Germline V lookup: CDR1 MRHNA, CDR2 SNTAGT. The V segment lost 5 bases and the J segment 8 bases; nucleotides outside the gene matches: 15.

The genes are TRBV11-1 and TRBJ1-1; no definite D call. The CDR3 loop spans 15 amino acids. V was pared by 5 bases and J by 5 bases, with 18 bases between. Looked up from germline, CDR1 is SGHAT and CDR2 is FQDESV (reference sequence). As DNA, the CDR3 is TGTGCCAGCAGCATCGGACCAGCGGATTCGACTGAAGCTTTCTTT. The encoded protein is CASSIGPADSTEAFF.

CDR3 nucleotides: TGTGCCAGCAGGGGTGACAGGGATAGCAATCAGCCCCAGCATTTT. Protein sequence: CASRGDRDSNQPQHF. This chain joins TRBV2 and TRBJ1-5; 7 bases are shared with TRBD1. This CDR3 has 15 residues. Germline V CDR1 and CDR2: SNHLY, FYNNEI. Trimming cost V 6 bases and J 0 bases; bases outside gene matches: 5.

This chain joins TRBV19 and TRBJ2-1; TRBD1 or TRBD2 may be the D gene (5 bases each). Germline values: CDR1 LNHDA, CDR2 SQIVND (reference sequence). The CDR3 covers 16 residues. Trimming shortened V by 4 bases and J by 5 bases, and 18 bases separated the two germline ends. The DNA for the CDR3 is TGTGCCAGTAGTAGGGAGCATGGGGGAGAAGACAATGAGCAGTTCTTC. As protein: CASSREHGGEDNEQFF. Complete variable domain (other parts from reference TRBV19 and TRBJ2-1): DGGITQSPKYLFRKEGQNVTLSCEQNLNHDAMYWYRQDPGQGLRLIYYSQIVNDFQKGDIAEGYSVSREKKESFPLTVTSAQKNPTAFYLCASSREHGGEDNEQFFGPGTRLTVL.

The chain couples TRBV5-1 to TRBJ2-1; 9 positions agree with TRBD2. This CDR3 contains 15 residues. V trimming: 2 bases; J trimming: 6 bases; junction bases outside the gene matches: 6. Germline loops: CDR1 SGHRS, CDR2 YFSETQ. The CDR3 bases are TGCGCCAGCAGCTTCGCGGGAGGGCCGTTCAATGAGCAGTTCTTC. This encodes CASSFAGGPFNEQFF. Complete variable domain (other parts from reference TRBV5-1 and TRBJ2-1): KAGVTQTPRYLIKTRGQQVTLSCSPISGHRSVSWYQQTPGQGLQFLFEYFSETQRNKGNFPGRFSGRQFSNSRSEMNVSTLELGDSALYLCASSFAGGPFNEQFFGPGTRLTVL.

The chain carries TRBV13 and TRBJ2-5, with D uncertain. The CDR3 is 12 residues long. V shed 5 bases and J shed 0 bases, with 4 bases lying between them. Germline V gene lookup returns CDR1 PRHDT and CDR2 FYEKMQ (reference sequence). The CDR3 sequence is CASSTYQETQYF. The CDR3 nucleotides are TGTGCCAGCAGCACCTACCAAGAGACCCAGTACTTC.

The gene calls are TRBV2 and TRBJ2-3; 10 bases match TRBD2. Germline assignment: CDR1 SNHLY and CDR2 FYNNEI. This CDR3 comprises 16 residues. After removal of 2 bases from V and 4 bases from J, the junction contained 6 bases not matched to a gene. Here the CDR3 reads CASSESLAGEADTQYF. CDR3 bases: TGTGCCAGCAGTGAATCTCTAGCGGGAGAAGCAGATACGCAGTATTTT.

This chain connects TRBV14 to TRBJ2-5; D is possibly TRBD1 (6 bases). The V gene lost 1 base and the J gene lost 5 bases, with 14 bases spanning the gap. The germline V gene encodes CDR1 SGHDN and CDR2 FVKESK. There are 15 residues in the CDR3. The CDR3 reads CASSQGQGPGETQYF. The CDR3 DNA follows: TGTGCCAGCAGCCAAGGGCAGGGGCCAGGGGAGACCCAGTACTTC.

V and J are TRBV7-3 and TRBJ2-7; unclear D gene. Germline CDR1 reads SGHTA; CDR2 reads FQGTGA. Trimming removed 4 bases from V and 6 bases from J, with 16 bases in between. CDR3 length: 14 residues. The CDR3 protein is CASSSDPEGVEQYF. DNA of the CDR3: TGTGCCAGCAGCTCGGACCCTGAAGGTGTCGAGCAGTACTTC.

The chain is built from TRBV7-2 and TRBJ1-2, with D maybe TRBD1 (6 bases). There are 16 residues in the CDR3. V was cut by 0 bases and J by 7 bases, with 18 bases left in between. Germline V gene sequence: CDR1 SGHTA, CDR2 FQGNSA. The DNA for the CDR3 is TGTGCCAGCAGCTTAGCGGTAGCCAGGGGACTCGGTGGCTACACCTTC. Its protein product is CASSLAVARGLGGYTF.

The rearrangement joins TRBV9 to TRBJ2-2; D gene ambiguous. The CDR3 sequence is 14 residues long. CDR1 and CDR2 (germline): SGDLS, YYNGEE. V lost 6 bases to trimming and J lost 1 base, with 10 bases between them. This CDR3 reads CASTPTGNTGELFF. CDR3 in DNA: TGTGCCAGCACTCCGACCGGGAACACCGGGGAGCTGTTTTTT.

This clone was counted a single time. Other nucleotide sequences from this sample produce the same CDR3. The chain couples TRBV28 to TRBJ2-5, with a tentative D call TRBD2 (6 bases). This CDR3 is 14 amino acids long. Trimming removed 6 bases from V and 1 base from J, with 12 bases in between. Germline V gene data show CDR1 as MDHEN and CDR2 as SYDVKM. CDR3 region: CASSLLAAQETQYF. Written as DNA, the CDR3 is TGTGCCAGCAGCCTGTTAGCGGCCCAAGAGACCCAGTACTTC.

The chain carries TRBV27 and TRBJ2-3; D could derive from TRBD1 or TRBD2 (6 bases each). Germline V gives CDR1 MNHEY, CDR2 SMNVEV (reference sequence). The CDR3 is 16 residues long. V was trimmed by 0 bases and J by 4 bases, leaving 14 bases between them. The CDR3 region has the DNA TGTGCCAGCAGTTTATCGGGGGGCTCAGGGGCAGATACGCAGTATTTT. Protein sequence: CASSLSGGSGADTQYF.

The gene calls are TRBV7-2 and TRBJ1-2, with a weak D call TRBD1 (5 bases). The CDR3 length is 18 residues. With 0 bases removed from V and 1 base from J, the gap between germline ends came to 18 bases. Germline V gene data show CDR1 as SGHTA and CDR2 as FQGNSA. In DNA, the CDR3 is TGTGCCAGCAGCTTAGCGGTTCAATGGGGACCGAGTAACTATGGCTACACCTTC. Its translation is CASSLAVQWGPSNYGYTF.

This chain uses TRBV13 with TRBJ2-5, with a weak D call TRBD1 (8 bases). CDR3 length: 12 amino acids. Trimming removed 6 bases at V and 5 bases at J, with 10 bases between. The germline CDR1 and CDR2 sequences are PRHDT and FYEKMQ (reference sequence). The chain's CDR3 is CASRQGGETQYF. CDR3 in DNA: TGTGCCAGCAGACAGGGGGGGGAGACCCAGTACTTC. Using reference TRBV13 and TRBJ2-5 for the parts outside the CDR3, the full variable domain is AAGVIQSPRHLIKEKRETATLKCYPIPRHDTVYWYQQGPGQDPQFLISFYEKMQSDKGSIPDRFSAQQFSDYHSELNMSSLELGDSALYFCASRQGGETQYFGPGTRLLVL.

The chain uses TRBV19 and TRBJ1-2, with D hard to call. Germline-derived CDR1 and CDR2 are LNHDA and SQIVND (reference sequence). The CDR3 has 12 amino acids. V was shortened by 3 bases and J by 6 bases, with 8 bases between the two germline ends. The CDR3 bases are TGTGCCAGTAGTATCGGTGTGGATGGCTACACCTTC. Translated, it gives CASSIGVDGYTF.

J is TRBJ2-7 and V is TRBV7-9; D not resolved. The V end was cut by 4 bases, the J end by 7 bases, with 14 bases between. CDR1 and CDR2 from the germline V gene are SEHNR and FQNEAQ (reference sequence). The CDR3 runs 13 residues. CDR3 sequence (DNA): TGTGCCAGCAGCTCGAACCGAAGGTGGGAGCAGTACTTC. It yields the protein CASSSNRRWEQYF.

The chain employs TRBV5-1 and TRBJ2-1; 10 bases fit TRBD1. With V trimmed by 4 bases and J by 7 bases, 14 bases remained unmatched. This CDR3 region has 17 residues. Germline assignment: CDR1 SGHRS and CDR2 YFSETQ. CDR3 residues: CASSGGTGEGRVNEQFF. CDR3 in DNA: TGCGCCAGCAGCGGAGGGACAGGGGAAGGACGAGTGAATGAGCAGTTCTTC.

The gene calls are TRBV28 and TRBJ2-5, with TRBD1 matching 8 bases. V was pared by 3 bases and J by 6 bases, with 12 bases of the junction left unmatched. The CDR3 length is 16 residues. Germline-derived CDR1 and CDR2 are MDHEN and SYDVKM. The CDR3 reads CASSLGTGHLGQTQYF. As DNA, the CDR3 is TGTGCCAGCAGTTTGGGGACAGGCCACCTAGGTCAGACCCAGTACTTC.

This chain links TRBV5-1 with TRBJ2-7, with 10 bases lining up with TRBD1. Germline V gene sequence: CDR1 SGHRS, CDR2 YFSETQ. V lost 2 bases and J lost 3; bases outside the gene matches: 8. The CDR3 has 16 amino acids. CDR3 DNA sequence: TGCGCCAGCAGCTTAGAAGGACAGGGGGTCTTCTACGAGCAGTACTTC. This encodes CASSLEGQGVFYEQYF.

The chain uses TRBV10-2 and TRBJ1-1, with 7 bases aligning to TRBD1. The CDR3 covers 13 residues. Unmatched junction bases numbered 4, after V lost 3 bases and J lost 6 bases. The germline gives CDR1 WSHSY, CDR2 SAAADI. DNA of the CDR3: TGCGCCAGCAGTGATACAGGGGAGGCTGAAGCTTTCTTT. Translation gives CASSDTGEAEAFF.

The CDR3 sequence: CASSPSGEGNQPQHF. CDR3 coding DNA: TGTGCCAGCTCGCCGTCAGGGGAGGGCAATCAGCCCCAGCATTTT. The V call is TRBV18, the J call TRBJ1-5; a possible D gene is TRBD1 (6 bases). Trimming stripped 6 bases from V and 2 bases from J, with 14 bases between. The germline V gene encodes CDR1 KGHSH and CDR2 LQKENI. The CDR3 runs to 15 residues. The full variable domain, its missing parts supplied by reference TRBV18 and TRBJ1-5, is NAGVMQNPRHLVRRRGQEARLRCSPMKGHSHVYWYRQLPEEGLKFMVYLQKENIIDESGMPKERFSAEFPKEGPSILRIQQVVRGDSAAYFCASSPSGEGNQPQHFGDGTRLSIL.

This chain joins TRBV4-2 and TRBJ1-2; 8 bases line up with TRBD1. Germline CDR1 and CDR2: LGHNA and YNFKEQ. The J segment lost 7 bases and the V segment lost 2 bases, leaving 9 bases of the junction unmatched. This CDR3 is built from 15 residues. The CDR3 is CASSQYFSGGAGYTF. The CDR3 nucleotides read TGTGCCAGCAGCCAATACTTTTCAGGGGGCGCTGGCTACACCTTC.

This clone was counted once. V and J are TRBV19 and TRBJ2-7; TRBD2 agrees at 12 bases. Germline CDR1 is LNHDA and CDR2 is SQIVND (reference sequence). The CDR3 has 15 residues. The V and J ends lost 5 bases and 5 bases, in that order; junction bases with no gene match: 7. The CDR3 nucleotides read TGTGCCAGTAGTCCCGGGACTAGCGGGCTCGACGAGCAGTACTTC. It yields the protein CASSPGTSGLDEQYF.

The rearrangement uses TRBV19 and TRBJ2-7, with 8 positions matching TRBD1. CDR1 is LNHDA, CDR2 SQIVND, per germline (reference sequence). This CDR3 has 16 amino acids. V shed 1 base, J shed 0 bases, and the junction held 5 bases outside the gene matches. The DNA of the CDR3 is TGTGCCAGTAGTATAGCTCCAGGGGGCCCCTCCTACGAGCAGTACTTC. It is translated as CASSIAPGGPSYEQYF.

V usage is TRBV28 and J usage is TRBJ2-1, with D perhaps TRBD2 (6 bases). V lost 6 bases and J lost 6, with 15 bases in between. Germline CDR1 reads MDHEN; CDR2 reads SYDVKM. CDR3 length: 14 residues. The CDR3 region has the DNA TGTGCCAGCAGCGCGGGACGGGAAATCAATGAGCAGTTCTTC. Translation gives CASSAGREINEQFF.

The chain is built from TRBV10-2 and TRBJ2-1, with a weak D call TRBD1 (5 bases). Germline V CDR1 and CDR2: WSHSY, SAAADI. The CDR3 runs 14 residues. V was trimmed by 0 bases and J by 3 bases, leaving 6 bases between them. The CDR3 here is CASSESQGYNEQFF. CDR3 nucleotides: TGCGCCAGCAGTGAGTCTCAGGGCTACAATGAGCAGTTCTTC.